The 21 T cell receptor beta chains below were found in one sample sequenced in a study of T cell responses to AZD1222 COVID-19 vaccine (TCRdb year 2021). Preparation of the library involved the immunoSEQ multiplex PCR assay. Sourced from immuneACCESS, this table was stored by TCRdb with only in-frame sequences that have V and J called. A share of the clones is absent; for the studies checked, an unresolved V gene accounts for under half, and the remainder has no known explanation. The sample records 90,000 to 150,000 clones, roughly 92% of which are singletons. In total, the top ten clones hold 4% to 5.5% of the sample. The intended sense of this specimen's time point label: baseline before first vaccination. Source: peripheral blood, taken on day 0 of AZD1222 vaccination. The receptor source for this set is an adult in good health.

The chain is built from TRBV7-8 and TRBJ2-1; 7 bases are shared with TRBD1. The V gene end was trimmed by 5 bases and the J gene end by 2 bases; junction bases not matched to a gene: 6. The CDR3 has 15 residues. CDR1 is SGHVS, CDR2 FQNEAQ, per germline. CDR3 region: CASSPGQSTYNEQFF. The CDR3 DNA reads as TGTGCCAGCAGCCCGGGACAGTCCACCTACAATGAGCAGTTCTTC.

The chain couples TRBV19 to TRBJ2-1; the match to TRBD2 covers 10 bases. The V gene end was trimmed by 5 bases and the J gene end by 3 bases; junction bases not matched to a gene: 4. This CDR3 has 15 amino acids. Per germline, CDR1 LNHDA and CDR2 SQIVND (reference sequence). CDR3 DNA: TGTGCCAGTAGTCTTAGCGGGGGGCACTACAATGAGCAGTTCTTC. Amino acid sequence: CASSLSGGHYNEQFF.

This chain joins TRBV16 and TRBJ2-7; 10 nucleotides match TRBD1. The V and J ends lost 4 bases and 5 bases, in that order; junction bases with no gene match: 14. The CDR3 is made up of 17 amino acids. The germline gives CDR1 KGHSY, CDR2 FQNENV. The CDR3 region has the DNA TGTGCCAGCAGCCCAACAAGAATCGGGACAGGGGACGACGAGCAGTACTTC. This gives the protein CASSPTRIGTGDDEQYF.

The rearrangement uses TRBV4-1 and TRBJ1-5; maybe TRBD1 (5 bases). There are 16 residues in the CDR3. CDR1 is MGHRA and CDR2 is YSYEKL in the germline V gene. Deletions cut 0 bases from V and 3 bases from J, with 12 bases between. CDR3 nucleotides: TGCGCCAGCAGCCAAGAATTAGGACAACTCAATCAGCCCCAGCATTTT. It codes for CASSQELGQLNQPQHF.

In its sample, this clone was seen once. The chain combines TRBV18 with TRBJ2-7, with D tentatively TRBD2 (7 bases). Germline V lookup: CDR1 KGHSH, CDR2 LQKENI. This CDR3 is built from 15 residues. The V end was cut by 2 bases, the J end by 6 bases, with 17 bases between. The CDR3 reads CASSPTRGGGPEQYF. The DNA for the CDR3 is TGTGCCAGCTCACCAACCAGAGGGGGGGGCCCCGAGCAGTACTTC.

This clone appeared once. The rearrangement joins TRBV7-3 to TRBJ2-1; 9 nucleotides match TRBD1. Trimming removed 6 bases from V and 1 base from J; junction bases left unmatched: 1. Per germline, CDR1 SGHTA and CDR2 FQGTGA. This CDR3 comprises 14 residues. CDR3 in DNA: TGTGCCAGCAGACAGGGGGCGTCCTACAATGAGCAGTTCTTC. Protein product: CASRQGASYNEQFF.

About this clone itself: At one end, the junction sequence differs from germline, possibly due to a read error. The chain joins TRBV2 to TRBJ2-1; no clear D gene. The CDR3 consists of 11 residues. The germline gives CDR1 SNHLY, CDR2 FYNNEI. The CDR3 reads CASSEDYEQFF. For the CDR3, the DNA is TGTGCCAGCAGCGAAGACTATGAGCAGTTCTTC.

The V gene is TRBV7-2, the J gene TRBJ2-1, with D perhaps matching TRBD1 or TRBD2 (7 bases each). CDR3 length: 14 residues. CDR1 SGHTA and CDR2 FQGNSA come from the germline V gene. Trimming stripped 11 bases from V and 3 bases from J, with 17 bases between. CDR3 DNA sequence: TGTGCCTCCACCCAGGGGGGGTTCTACAATGAGCAGTTCTTC. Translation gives CASTQGGFYNEQFF.

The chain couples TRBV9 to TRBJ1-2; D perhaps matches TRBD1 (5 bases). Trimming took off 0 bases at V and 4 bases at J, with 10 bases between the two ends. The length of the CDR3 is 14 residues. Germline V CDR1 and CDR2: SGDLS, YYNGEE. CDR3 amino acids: CASSVEGAGYGYTF. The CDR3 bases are TGTGCCAGCAGCGTAGAAGGGGCTGGCTATGGCTACACCTTC.

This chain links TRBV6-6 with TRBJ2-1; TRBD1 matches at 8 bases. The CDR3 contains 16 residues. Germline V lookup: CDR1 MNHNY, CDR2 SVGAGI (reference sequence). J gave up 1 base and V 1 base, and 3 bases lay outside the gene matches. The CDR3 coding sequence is TGTGCCAGCAGTTACTGGGGGACAGGATCCTACAATGAGCAGTTCTTC. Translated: CASSYWGTGSYNEQFF.

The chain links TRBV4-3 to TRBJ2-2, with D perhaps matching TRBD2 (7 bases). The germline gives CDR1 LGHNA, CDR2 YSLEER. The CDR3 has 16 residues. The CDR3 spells CDPQPGGGGDTGELFF. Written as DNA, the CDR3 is TGCGACCCACAACCGGGCGGAGGGGGGGACACCGGGGAGCTGTTTTTT.

The CDR3 region is CASGTGSYEQYF. The CDR3, as DNA: TGTGCCAGCGGGACAGGGAGCTACGAGCAGTACTTC. This sequence joins TRBV3-1 (or the pseudogene TRBV3-2) and TRBJ2-7, with 9 bases aligning to TRBD1. V was pared by 8 bases and J by 3 bases, with 2 bases of the junction left unmatched. This CDR3 region has 12 residues. The germline CDR1 and CDR2 sequences are LGHDT and YNNKEL (reference sequence).

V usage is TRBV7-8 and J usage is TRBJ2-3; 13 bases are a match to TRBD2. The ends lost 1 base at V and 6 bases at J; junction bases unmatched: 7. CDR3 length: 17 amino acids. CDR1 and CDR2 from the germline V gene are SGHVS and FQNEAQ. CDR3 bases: TGTGCCAGCAGCTTAGGCAGACTAGCGGGGGGTACCGATACGCAGTATTTT. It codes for CASSLGRLAGGTDTQYF. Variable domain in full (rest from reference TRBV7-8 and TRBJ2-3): GAGVSQSPRYKVAKRGQDVALRCDPISGHVSLFWYQQALGQGPEFLTYFQNEAQLDKSGLPSDRFFAERPEGSVSTLKIQRTQQEDSAVYLCASSLGRLAGGTDTQYFGPGTRLTVL.

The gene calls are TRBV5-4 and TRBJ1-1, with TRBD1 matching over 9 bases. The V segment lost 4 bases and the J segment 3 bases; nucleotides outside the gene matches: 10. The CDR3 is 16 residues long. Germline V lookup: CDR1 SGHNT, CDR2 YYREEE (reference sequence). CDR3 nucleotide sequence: TGTGCCAGCAGCCCGACCCTAGGACAGGGGTACACTGAAGCTTTCTTT. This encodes CASSPTLGQGYTEAFF.

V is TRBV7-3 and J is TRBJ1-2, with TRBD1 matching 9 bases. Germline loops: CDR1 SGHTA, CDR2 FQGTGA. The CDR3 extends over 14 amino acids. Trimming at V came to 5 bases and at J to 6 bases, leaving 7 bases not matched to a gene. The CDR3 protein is CASSIDRGVDGYTF. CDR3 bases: TGTGCCAGCAGCATCGACAGGGGGGTGGATGGCTACACCTTC.

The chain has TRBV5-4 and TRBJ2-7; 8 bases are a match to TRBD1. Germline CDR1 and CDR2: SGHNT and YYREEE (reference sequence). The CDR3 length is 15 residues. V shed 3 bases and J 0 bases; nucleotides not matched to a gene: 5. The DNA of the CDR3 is TGTGCCAGCAGCTCTGGACAGGGTAACTCCTACGAGCAGTACTTC. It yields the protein CASSSGQGNSYEQYF.

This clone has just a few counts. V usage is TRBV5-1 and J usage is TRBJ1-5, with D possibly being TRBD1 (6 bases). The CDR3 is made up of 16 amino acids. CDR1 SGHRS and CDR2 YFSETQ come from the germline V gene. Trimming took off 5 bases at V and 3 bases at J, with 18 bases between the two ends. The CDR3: CASRTQQGSDNQPQHF. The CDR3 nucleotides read TGCGCCAGCAGGACCCAACAGGGAAGTGACAATCAGCCCCAGCATTTT. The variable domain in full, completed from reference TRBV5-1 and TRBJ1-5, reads KAGVTQTPRYLIKTRGQQVTLSCSPISGHRSVSWYQQTPGQGLQFLFEYFSETQRNKGNFPGRFSGRQFSNSRSEMNVSTLELGDSALYLCASRTQQGSDNQPQHFGDGTRLSIL.

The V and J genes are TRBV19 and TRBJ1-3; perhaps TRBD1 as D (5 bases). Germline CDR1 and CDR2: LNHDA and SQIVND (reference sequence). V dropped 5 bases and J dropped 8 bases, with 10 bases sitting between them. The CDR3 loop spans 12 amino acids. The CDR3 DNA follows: TGTGCCAGTAGTCGGGGGATTGACACCATATATTTT. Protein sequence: CASSRGIDTIYF.

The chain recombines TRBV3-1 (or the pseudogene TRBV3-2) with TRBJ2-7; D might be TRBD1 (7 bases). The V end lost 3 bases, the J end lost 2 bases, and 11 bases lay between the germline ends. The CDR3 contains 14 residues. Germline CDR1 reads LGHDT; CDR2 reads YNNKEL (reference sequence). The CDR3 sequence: CASSHFRGAYEQYF. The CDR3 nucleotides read TGTGCCAGCAGCCACTTCAGGGGGGCCTACGAGCAGTACTTC.

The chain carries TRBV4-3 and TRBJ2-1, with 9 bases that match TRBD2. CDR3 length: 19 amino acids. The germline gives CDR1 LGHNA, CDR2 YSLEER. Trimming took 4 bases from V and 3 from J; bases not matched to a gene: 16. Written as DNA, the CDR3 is TGCGCCAGCAGCCCTCGGACAGCAAAGAGCGGGGGGCTCTACAATGAGCAGTTCTTC. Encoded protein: CASSPRTAKSGGLYNEQFF.

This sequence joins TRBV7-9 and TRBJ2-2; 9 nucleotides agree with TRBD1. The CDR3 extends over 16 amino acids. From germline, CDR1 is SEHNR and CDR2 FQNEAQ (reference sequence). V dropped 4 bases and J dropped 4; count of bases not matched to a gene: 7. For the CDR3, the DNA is TGTGCCAGCAGCTGGACAGGGGCCGAGGGCACCGGGGAGCTGTTTTTT. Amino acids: CASSWTGAEGTGELFF.